This TCR beta chain emerged from a study of naive CD8 T cells in extremely preterm neonates. The repertoire was sequenced with immunoSEQ multiplex PCR; TCRdb's copy has only in-frame clones and lacks some. The data show around 4,900 clones, 95% to 98% seen once. Germline V gene data show CDR1 as SGHRS and CDR2 as YFSETQ. CDR3 length: 14 residues. The clonotype originates from a human donor in good health. Source material: naive CD8+ T cells from blood. The rearrangement uses TRBV5-1 and TRBJ2-5; 8 nucleotides align to TRBD2. The DNA end favors TRBJ2-7, so the J call may be wrong. The chain's CDR3 is CASSLGAGAYEQYF. The CDR3 coding sequence is TGCGCCAGCAGCTTGGGAGCGGGAGCCTACGAGCAGTACTTC.